The clone carrying this T cell receptor beta chain was seen a few times. As yet, its antigen is unknown. Trimming removed 5 bases at V and 5 bases at J, with 7 bases between. Germline V gives CDR1 SEHNR, CDR2 FQNEAQ (reference sequence). This CDR3 has 12 amino acids. The data were produced by immunoSEQ multiplex PCR, yet TCRdb's version contains in-frame clones alone and is incomplete. The sample holds approximately 100,000 clones, around 90% seen once. This sample stems from a study of T cell responses to AZD1222 COVID-19 vaccine. Notes on the study in general: Donors were largely white British and mainly female; clonal diversity was possibly underestimated.

This clonotype originated in an adult who received the AZD1222 COVID-19 vaccine. The rearrangement uses TRBV7-9 and TRBJ2-1, with D hard to call. This material consisted of peripheral blood, taken 28 days after the second AZD1222 dose. CDR3 residues: CASSVSHNEQFF. DNA of the CDR3: TGTGCCAGCAGCGTAAGTCACAATGAGCAGTTCTTC.